The 17 T cell receptor beta chains below all came from one sample that was sequenced in a study of T cell responses to AZD1222 COVID-19 vaccine. Assay used: immunoSEQ multiplex PCR; TCRdb lists only in-frame clones, some missing. Altogether some 170,000 clones are present, about 92% being singletons, with the ten largest covering approximately 0.88%. Sequencing used peripheral blood, obtained on day 0 of AZD1222 vaccination. These receptors were collected from an adult in good health.

The rearrangement uses TRBV7-9 and TRBJ2-7; D possibly corresponds to TRBD1 (5 bases). Germline CDR1 is SEHNR and CDR2 is FQNEAQ (reference sequence). The V end was cut by 5 bases, the J end by 0 bases, with 14 bases between. The CDR3 runs to 15 residues. CDR3 protein: CASSQGLETSYEQYF. The CDR3 DNA sequence: TGTGCCAGCAGCCAGGGCCTCGAAACCTCCTACGAGCAGTACTTC.

The chain couples TRBV2 to TRBJ2-2; 8 bases are shared with TRBD2. Per germline, CDR1 SNHLY and CDR2 FYNNEI. This CDR3 is built from 16 residues. The ends lost 2 bases at V and 4 bases at J; junction bases unmatched: 6. The CDR3 nucleotides read TGTGCCAGCAGTGAAAGGGGTAGCGGGGTCACCGGGGAGCTGTTTTTT. Residues: CASSERGSGVTGELFF.

This clone was picked up a small number of times. This chain joins TRBV5-1 and TRBJ2-2; D possibly corresponds to TRBD2 (6 bases). Trimming removed 4 bases at V and 4 bases at J, with 23 bases between. The CDR3 loop spans 18 amino acids. Germline V gene sequence: CDR1 SGHRS, CDR2 YFSETQ. CDR3: CASSPGVDQRKGTGELFF. CDR3 nucleotide sequence: TGCGCCAGCAGCCCGGGGGTGGATCAAAGGAAAGGCACCGGGGAGCTGTTTTTT.

This clone was seen a single time. This chain uses TRBV30 with TRBJ1-2; 9 bases map to TRBD1. With V trimmed by 3 bases and J by 0 bases, 2 bases remained unmatched. CDR3 length equals 14 residues. Germline loops: CDR1 GTSNPN, CDR2 SVGIG (reference sequence). The CDR3 DNA reads as TGTGCCTGGAGGGGGACAGGGTCTAACTATGGCTACACCTTC. Translating it yields CAWRGTGSNYGYTF.

On this clone: An end of the junction does not agree with germline; a read error may underlie this. The rearrangement links TRBV11-1 to TRBJ1-2; no definite D call. The CDR3 totals 11 residues. Germline CDR1 reads SGHAT; CDR2 reads FQDESV (reference sequence). The CDR3 here is CASSHPAAPPF. The CDR3, as DNA: TGTGCCAGCAGCCACCCGGCGGCTCCCCCCTTC.

This chain joins TRBV7-8 and TRBJ2-2, with 12 bases lining up with TRBD1. This CDR3 has 17 amino acids. V lost 2 bases and J lost 6; bases outside the gene matches: 7. Germline V CDR1 and CDR2: SGHVS, FQNEAQ. Written as DNA, the CDR3 is TGTGCCAGCAGCTTACTCGGGACAGGGGGCTCTTCCGGGGAGCTGTTTTTT. Its translation: CASSLLGTGGSSGELFF.

This clone was found once. The chain joins TRBV4-1 to TRBJ1-1, with 9 bases matching TRBD1. The germline gives CDR1 MGHRA, CDR2 YSYEKL. The CDR3 extends over 15 amino acids. The ends lost 4 bases at V and 1 base at J; junction bases unmatched: 4. The CDR3 nucleotides are TGCGCCAGCAGCCGGACAGGGGCCGCGAACACTGAAGCTTTCTTT. Translated, it gives CASSRTGAANTEAFF.

This chain connects TRBV20-1 to TRBJ1-1; D is undetermined. The CDR3 spans 11 residues. V was cut by 5 bases and J by 9 bases, with 13 bases left in between. Germline assignment: CDR1 DFQATT and CDR2 SNEGSKA (reference sequence). CDR3 protein: CSAGKDLKAFF. CDR3 in DNA: TGCAGTGCTGGTAAAGACCTAAAAGCTTTCTTT.

This chain's CDR3 is CASSYGGASYNEQFF. CDR3 sequence (DNA): TGTGCCAGCAGTTACGGGGGGGCCTCCTACAATGAGCAGTTCTTC. This chain uses TRBV27 with TRBJ2-1; TRBD2 agrees at 8 bases. Germline V gene lookup returns CDR1 MNHEY and CDR2 SMNVEV (reference sequence). The V gene end was trimmed by 4 bases and the J gene end by 0 bases; junction bases not matched to a gene: 2. The CDR3 covers 15 residues.

The J gene is TRBJ1-1, the V gene TRBV5-1, with D unresolved. The length of the CDR3 is 13 residues. Germline assignment: CDR1 SGHRS and CDR2 YFSETQ. Trimming took off 4 bases at V and 3 bases at J, with 10 bases between the two ends. CDR3 sequence (DNA): TGCGCCAGCAGCCCTGACACCTACACTGAAGCTTTCTTT. Translation gives CASSPDTYTEAFF.

The chain joins TRBV3-1 (or the pseudogene TRBV3-2) to TRBJ1-5; D remains unclear. Germline assignment: CDR1 LGHDT and CDR2 YNNKEL (reference sequence). V lost 4 bases and J lost 3, with 7 bases in between. The CDR3 contains 13 residues. CDR3 DNA sequence: TGTGCCAGCAGCCCGCGTCCCAATCAGCCCCAGCATTTT. This encodes CASSPRPNQPQHF.

This chain links TRBV5-1 with TRBJ2-2; tentatively, D is TRBD1 or TRBD2 (5 bases each). Trimming took off 1 base at V and 7 bases at J, with 11 bases between the two ends. Germline V gene data show CDR1 as SGHRS and CDR2 as YFSETQ. The CDR3 spans 14 residues. The CDR3 protein is CASSLIGAGGELFF. For the CDR3, the DNA is TGCGCCAGCAGCTTGATCGGGGCGGGCGGGGAGCTGTTTTTT.

This sequence joins TRBV7-2 and TRBJ1-5; no clear D. CDR3 length equals 13 residues. Trimming took 5 bases from V and 7 from J, leaving 12 bases between them. CDR1 is SGHTA and CDR2 is FQGNSA in the germline V gene. The CDR3 DNA reads TGTGCCAGCAGCCCCCGGTCAGGACAGCCCCAGCATTTT. Protein sequence: CASSPRSGQPQHF.

The chain uses TRBV5-1 and TRBJ2-2; tentatively, D is TRBD1 (5 bases). The length of the CDR3 is 15 residues. V lost 0 bases, J lost 5 bases, and 11 bases lay in between. Germline lookup yields CDR1 SGHRS and CDR2 YFSETQ. The CDR3: CASSLVRASTGELFF. In DNA, the CDR3 is TGCGCCAGCAGCTTGGTCAGGGCTAGTACCGGGGAGCTGTTTTTT.

The V gene is TRBV30, the J gene TRBJ1-5; D not resolved. The ends were cut back, 2 bases at V and 4 bases at J, with 12 bases in the middle. CDR3 size: 14 residues. Germline V gives CDR1 GTSNPN, CDR2 SVGIG (reference sequence). The CDR3 DNA sequence: TGTGCCTGGAGTAAGGGTCTGGGAAATCAGCCCCAGCATTTT. Its translation is CAWSKGLGNQPQHF.

The chain recombines TRBV4-3 with TRBJ2-5, with unresolved D. This CDR3 is 14 amino acids long. Between the trimmed V and J ends, which lost 0 bases and 7 bases, there was a span of 12 bases. Germline loops: CDR1 LGHNA, CDR2 YSLEER. The CDR3 DNA reads TGCGCCAGCAGCCAAGATGACGGTGGTTGGACCCAGTACTTC. This translates into CASSQDDGGWTQYF.

The chain employs TRBV3-1 (or the pseudogene TRBV3-2) and TRBJ1-1; D ambiguous. CDR3 size: 15 residues. Germline CDR1 LGHDT, CDR2 YNNKEL (reference sequence). V shed 0 bases and J shed 0 bases, with 8 bases lying between them. This CDR3 reads CASSQDIGLNTEAFF. The CDR3 DNA reads TGTGCCAGCAGCCAAGATATAGGCTTGAACACTGAAGCTTTCTTT.